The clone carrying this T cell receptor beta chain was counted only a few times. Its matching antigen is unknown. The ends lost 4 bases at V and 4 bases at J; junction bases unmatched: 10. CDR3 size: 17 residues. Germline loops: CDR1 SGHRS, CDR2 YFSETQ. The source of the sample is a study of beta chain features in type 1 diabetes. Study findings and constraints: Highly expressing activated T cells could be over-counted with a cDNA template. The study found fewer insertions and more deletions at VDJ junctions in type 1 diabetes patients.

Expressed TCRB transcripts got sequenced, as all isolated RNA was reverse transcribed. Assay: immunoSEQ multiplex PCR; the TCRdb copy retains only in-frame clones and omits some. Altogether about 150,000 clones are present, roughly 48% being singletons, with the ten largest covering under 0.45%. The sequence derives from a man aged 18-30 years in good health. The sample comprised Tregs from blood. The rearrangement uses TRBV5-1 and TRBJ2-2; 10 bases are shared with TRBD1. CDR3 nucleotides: TGCGCCAGCAGCGGGGGGACAGGGGCCTACCCCACCGGGGAGCTGTTTTTT. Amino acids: CASSGGTGAYPTGELFF.